This entry lists 18 T cell receptor beta chains sequenced from one sample in a study of blood T cell repertoires in COVID-19 (dated by TCRdb to 2020 to 2022). Libraries were built with the immunoSEQ multiplex PCR assay. The table was pulled from immuneACCESS by TCRdb, which kept in-frame rearrangements only. Such tables lose some clones; where checked, under half of the loss comes from unresolved V genes, and the rest has no known cause. The sample table shows some 150,000 clones, and 80% to 90% are seen once. The ten largest make up around 3.9% of the sample. Sequencing was done on a sample of peripheral blood. The receptor set was obtained from an older woman who had recovered from COVID-19.

The chain links TRBV28 to TRBJ1-4; 9 bases align to TRBD1. Germline V gene data show CDR1 as MDHEN and CDR2 as SYDVKM. CDR3 size: 18 residues. The V segment lost 1 base and the J segment 3 bases; nucleotides outside the gene matches: 9. The CDR3 region has the DNA TGTGCCAGCAGTTTATTCTGGGGACAGGGTTCCCCTAATGAAAAACTGTTTTTT. As protein: CASSLFWGQGSPNEKLFF. The full variable domain, with the rest looked up from reference TRBV28 and TRBJ1-4, is DVKVTQSSRYLVKRTGEKVFLECVQDMDHENMFWYRQDPGLGLRLIYFSYDVKMKEKGDIPEGYSVSREKKERFSLILESASTNQTSMYLCASSLFWGQGSPNEKLFFGSGTQLSVL.

This chain joins TRBV27 and TRBJ2-7; maybe TRBD2 (7 bases). Germline CDR1 MNHEY, CDR2 SMNVEV (reference sequence). V lost 0 bases and J lost 0, with 12 bases in between. The CDR3 contains 16 residues. In DNA form, the CDR3 reads TGTGCCAGCAGTTTATCGGGCGCGGGGGCCTCCTACGAGCAGTACTTC. It codes for CASSLSGAGASYEQYF.

The genes are TRBV2 and TRBJ2-7; 7 nucleotides align to TRBD1. Germline trimming cut 3 bases from V and 8 bases from J; bases unmatched to any gene: 4. The germline V gene has CDR1 SNHLY and CDR2 FYNNEI. The CDR3 runs 12 residues. The CDR3 DNA reads as TGTGCCAGCAGTGATTTGGGACAGAAGCAGTACTTC. This gives the protein CASSDLGQKQYF.

This clone has just one count. CDR3 sequence (DNA): TGTGCCAGCAGTTTGTTTATGCAGGGCGGCGAGCAGTACTTC. This encodes CASSLFMQGGEQYF. The rearrangement links TRBV28 to TRBJ2-7; D might be TRBD1 (5 bases). Germline values: CDR1 MDHEN, CDR2 SYDVKM. Trimming stripped 3 bases from V and 6 bases from J, with 15 bases between. The CDR3 is 14 amino acids.

The J gene is TRBJ2-3, the V gene TRBV5-4; 10 bases map to TRBD1. V shed 2 bases, J shed 7 bases, and the junction held 7 bases outside the gene matches. The CDR3 is 15 residues long. CDR1 SGHNT and CDR2 YYREEE come from the germline V gene (reference sequence). CDR3 in DNA: TGTGCCAGCAGCTTCCAGGGGACAGGGGCGAATACGCAGTATTTT. Protein sequence: CASSFQGTGANTQYF. The complete variable domain, with remaining parts taken from reference TRBV5-4 and TRBJ2-3, reads ETGVTQSPTHLIKTRGQQVTLRCSSQSGHNTVSWYQQALGQGPQFIFQYYREEENGRGNFPPRFSGLQFPNYSSELNVNALELDDSALYLCASSFQGTGANTQYFGPGTRLTVL.

The chain joins TRBV28 to TRBJ1-1; maybe TRBD1 (6 bases). This CDR3 has 16 amino acids. The V end was cut by 5 bases, the J end by 1 base, with 17 bases between. The germline gives CDR1 MDHEN, CDR2 SYDVKM. The CDR3 nucleotides read TGTGCCAGCAGTCCAGTAGGGGGGGGACCGAACACTGAAGCTTTCTTT. Translated, it gives CASSPVGGGPNTEAFF. Filled out from reference TRBV28 and TRBJ1-1, the complete variable domain reads DVKVTQSSRYLVKRTGEKVFLECVQDMDHENMFWYRQDPGLGLRLIYFSYDVKMKEKGDIPEGYSVSREKKERFSLILESASTNQTSMYLCASSPVGGGPNTEAFFGQGTRLTVV.

V is TRBV5-6 and J is TRBJ1-3, with 7 bases fitting TRBD1. Germline values: CDR1 SGHDT, CDR2 YYEEEE. The CDR3 is 17 residues long. Trimming removed 0 bases from V and 4 bases from J; junction bases left unmatched: 10. The DNA for the CDR3 is TGTGCCAGCAGCTTGGAATTTGACAGGGAGGAAGGAAACACCATATATTTT. Its protein is CASSLEFDREEGNTIYF.

The chain combines TRBV30 with TRBJ1-6; no clear D. Germline V gene lookup returns CDR1 GTSNPN and CDR2 SVGIG (reference sequence). The CDR3 covers 14 residues. V gave up 2 bases and J gave up 9 bases, with 14 bases separating them. CDR3 sequence: CAWSHEGAGSPLHF. The CDR3 nucleotides are TGTGCCTGGAGTCATGAGGGAGCGGGTTCACCCCTCCACTTT.

The table lists this clone with a count of one. The chain has TRBV29-1 and TRBJ2-6, with 11 nucleotides matching TRBD1. The CDR3 is 19 residues long. CDR1 SQVTM and CDR2 ANQGSEA come from the germline V gene. V dropped 0 bases and J dropped 1; count of bases not matched to a gene: 8. CDR3 bases: TGCAGCGTTGAAGATACCCGGACAGGGGGCGCTTCTGGGGCCAACGTCCTGACTTTC. Residues: CSVEDTRTGGASGANVLTF. The whole variable domain, filled in from reference TRBV29-1 and TRBJ2-6, reads SAVISQKPSRDICQRGTSLTIQCQVDSQVTMMFWYRQQPGQSLTLIATANQGSEATYESGFVIDKFPISRPNLTFSTLTVSNMSPEDSSIYLCSVEDTRTGGASGANVLTFGAGSRLTVL.

This chain uses TRBV28 with TRBJ1-2; 12 positions match TRBD1. There are 17 residues in the CDR3. The ends lost 10 bases at V and 4 bases at J; junction bases unmatched: 16. Germline-derived CDR1 and CDR2 are MDHEN and SYDVKM. CDR3 in amino acids: CATQNWGQGARGYGYTF. Here the CDR3 DNA reads TGTGCCACCCAAAATTGGGGACAGGGGGCGCGTGGCTATGGCTACACCTTC.

The chain employs TRBV18 and TRBJ1-5, with TRBD1 as a possible D gene (5 bases). The CDR3 covers 13 residues. CDR1 is KGHSH, CDR2 LQKENI, per germline. Trimming removed 6 bases from V and 6 bases from J, with 12 bases in between. The CDR3 loop reads CASSHGAFQPQHF. CDR3 sequence (DNA): TGTGCCAGCTCTCATGGGGCCTTTCAGCCCCAGCATTTT.

As for this clone: Other nucleotide sequences from this sample produce the same CDR3. This chain uses TRBV30 with TRBJ1-5; D unclear. Trimming removed 0 bases at V and 4 bases at J, with 7 bases between. This CDR3 spans 13 amino acids. Germline CDR1 GTSNPN, CDR2 SVGIG (reference sequence). CDR3 DNA: TGTGCCTGGAGTGTACGGGGAAATCAGCCCCAGCATTTT. Its protein is CAWSVRGNQPQHF.

The V gene is TRBV7-6, the J gene TRBJ2-2, with 8 bases identical to TRBD2. This CDR3 contains 17 residues. J lost 4 bases, V lost 5 bases, and 12 bases had no gene match. The germline V gene encodes CDR1 SGHVS and CDR2 FNYEAQ. CDR3 sequence: CASSPISSGSFTGELFF. CDR3 in DNA: TGTGCCAGCAGCCCCATTTCTAGCGGGTCGTTCACCGGGGAGCTGTTTTTT.

The chain carries TRBV5-1 and TRBJ2-3, with D possibly matching TRBD2 (5 bases). Germline CDR1 SGHRS, CDR2 YFSETQ. The CDR3 contains 14 residues. V dropped 3 bases and J dropped 0 bases, with 8 bases sitting between them. The CDR3 coding sequence is TGCGCCAGCAGCTACGGGGAAAGCACAGATACGCAGTATTTT. The encoded protein is CASSYGESTDTQYF.

The chain recombines TRBV6-1 with TRBJ1-1; the D is unclear. Looked up from germline, CDR1 is MNHNS and CDR2 is SASEGT. CDR3 length: 13 residues. V dropped 3 bases and J dropped 6 bases, with 11 bases sitting between them. The CDR3 sequence is CASSEYGDPEAFF. CDR3 nucleotides: TGTGCCAGCAGTGAGTACGGAGACCCTGAAGCTTTCTTT.

V gene TRBV6-2 or TRBV6-3 combines with J gene TRBJ1-6; D not resolved. The germline V gene has CDR1 MNHEY and CDR2 SVGEGT. CDR3 length: 13 residues. Between the trimmed V and J ends, which lost 0 bases and 16 bases, there was a span of 13 bases. This chain's CDR3 is CASSYSPNSFLHF. DNA for the CDR3: TGTGCCAGCAGTTACTCCCCTAACAGCTTTCTCCACTTT.

The J gene is TRBJ2-7, the V gene TRBV7-8, with D tentatively TRBD1 (5 bases). V was shortened by 5 bases and J by 6 bases, with 11 bases between the two germline ends. CDR3 length: 12 residues. Germline values: CDR1 SGHVS, CDR2 FQNEAQ. The chain's CDR3 is CASSTDTGEQYF. In nucleotides, the CDR3 is TGTGCCAGCAGCACGGACACTGGCGAGCAGTACTTC.

This chain links TRBV4-2 with TRBJ2-2, with D maybe TRBD2 (5 bases). This CDR3 region has 17 residues. Trimming cost V 1 base and J 7 bases, with 19 bases left between them. Per the germline V gene, CDR1 is LGHNA and CDR2 is YNFKEQ. The CDR3 loop is CASSQVRGLREGGELFF. CDR3 DNA sequence: TGTGCCAGCAGCCAAGTCCGCGGACTCAGAGAGGGCGGGGAGCTGTTTTTT.